These T cell receptor beta chains were read from a single sample in a study of blood T cell repertoires in COVID-19. Profiling relied on immunoSEQ multiplex PCR, and the TCRdb table lists in-frame clones only, not all of them. The sample consists of some 46,000 clones, approximately 88% of them appearing once. The sequencing input was peripheral blood. The source is a man in his sixties with active COVID-19. The CDR3 runs from the conserved cysteine through the conserved F or W. D genes are given only for firm matches. The size field is filled for only some rows; it gives once, few, many or a size class.

>.|TRBJ2-7|.|TRBV5-8
CASSPGNRAYEQYF
TGTGCCAGCAGCCCCGGGAACAGGGCCTACGAGCAGTACTTC
>.|TRBJ1-1|.|TRBV7-9
CASSLSSGNTEAFF
TGTGCCAGCAGCTTGTCTTCAGGTAACACTGAAGCTTTCTTT
>.|TRBJ2-2|.|TRBV7-2
CASSPLSTAGELFF
TGTGCCAGCAGCCCGCTGTCAACGGCCGGGGAGCTGTTTTTT
>.|TRBJ2-5|TRBD2|TRBV9
CASSDGPSGGAQGETQYF
TGTGCCAGCAGCGACGGGCCTAGCGGGGGGGCCCAGGGGGAGACCCAGTACTTC
>.|TRBJ1-5|.|TRBV6-6
CASSYRPEVSNQPQHF
TGTGCCAGCAGTTACCGACCTGAGGTTAGCAATCAGCCCCAGCATTTT
>.|TRBJ1-5|.|TRBV7-2
CASSLGSARGNQPQHF
TGTGCCAGCAGCTTAGGATCCGCCAGGGGCAATCAGCCCCAGCATTTT
>.|TRBJ1-5|TRBD1|TRBV5-6
CASSALGGQGEEQPQHF
TGTGCCAGCAGCGCCCTTGGGGGACAGGGGGAGGAACAGCCCCAGCATTTT
>.|TRBJ1-6|.|TRBV19
CASSIAGDGSPLHF
TGTGCCAGTAGTATAGCAGGGGATGGTTCACCCCTCCACTTT
>few|TRBJ2-7|TRBD1|TRBV27
CASSEGQGISYEQYF
TGTGCCAGCAGTGAGGGACAGGGGATCTCGTACGAGCAGTACTTC
>.|TRBJ2-2|TRBD2|TRBV5-1
CASSRLAGNTGELFF
TGCGCCAGCAGCAGGCTAGCGGGGAACACCGGGGAGCTGTTTTTT
>.|TRBJ2-2|.|TRBV9
CASGLPVAPNTGELFF
TGTGCCAGCGGATTACCGGTAGCTCCGAACACCGGGGAGCTGTTTTTT
>.|TRBJ1-4|.|TRBV2
CASRDVGEYEKLFF
TGTGCCAGCAGGGACGTCGGGGAGTATGAAAAACTGTTTTTT
>.|TRBJ1-5|.|TRBV12-3/TRBV12-4
CASSVRVAQPQHF
TGTGCCAGCAGTGTCAGGGTGGCGCAGCCCCAGCATTTT
>.|TRBJ2-2|TRBD1|TRBV11-3
CASRFQGENTGELFF
TGTGCCAGCAGATTTCAGGGGGAAAACACCGGGGAGCTGTTTTTT
>.|TRBJ2-2|TRBD1|TRBV27
CASSSGQAHTGELFF
TGTGCCAGCAGTTCGGGACAGGCCCACACCGGGGAGCTGTTTTTT
>once|TRBJ1-2|TRBD1|TRBV5-1
CASSLVTGQGGDSYTF
TGCGCCAGCAGCTTGGTAACCGGGCAGGGGGGCGATAGCTACACCTTC
>once|TRBJ2-3|TRBD2|TRBV19
CASSPRSASGGASDTQYF
TGTGCCAGTAGCCCCCGGTCGGCTAGCGGGGGGGCCTCAGATACGCAGTATTTT
>.|TRBJ1-6|.|TRBV4-1
CASSQEVRYNSPLHF
TGCGCCAGCAGCCAAGAAGTCAGATATAATTCACCCCTCCACTTT
>.|TRBJ1-4|TRBD1|TRBV9
CASSLTGSGEKLFF
TGTGCCAGCAGCCTGACAGGGTCCGGAGAAAAACTGTTTTTT
>.|TRBJ2-1|TRBD2|TRBV18
CASSPRLAGAYNEQFF
TGTGCCAGCTCACCTCGTCTAGCGGGAGCCTACAATGAGCAGTTCTTC
>once|TRBJ1-1|TRBD1|TRBV29-1
CSVEPGTGVGEAFF
TGCAGCGTTGAACCCGGGACAGGGGTAGGTGAAGCTTTCTTT
>.|TRBJ1-1|.|TRBV7-9
CASSTPGSGAFF
TGTGCCAGCAGTACCCCCGGGTCGGGGGCTTTCTTT
>.|TRBJ2-7|.|TRBV11-2
CASRGKREVFYEQYF
TGTGCCAGCAGAGGAAAGAGGGAGGTGTTTTACGAGCAGTACTTC
>.|TRBJ2-5|TRBD2|TRBV5-8
CASSTGTSGGETQYF
TGTGCCAGCAGCACCGGGACTAGCGGGGGAGAGACCCAGTACTTC
>.|TRBJ2-1|TRBD2|TRBV9
CASSPPPGLAGSVEQFF
TGTGCCAGCAGCCCACCGCCGGGACTAGCGGGTTCGGTTGAGCAGTTCTTC
>.|TRBJ2-1|.|TRBV7-3
CASSLGGGLRGEQFF
TGTGCCAGCAGCTTAGGCGGGGGCCTCCGGGGGGAGCAGTTCTTC
>.|TRBJ1-2|TRBD1|TRBV19
CAGSRTGANGYTF
TGTGCCGGTTCCAGGACAGGAGCGAATGGCTACACCTTC
>.|TRBJ2-7|.|TRBV30
CAWSVTGEQYF
TGTGCCTGGAGCGTCACCGGCGAGCAGTACTTC
>once|TRBJ1-5|.|TRBV2
CASSEGRNQPQHF
TGTGCCAGCAGTGAGGGCAGGAATCAGCCCCAGCATTTT
>medium-sized|TRBJ1-4|TRBD1|TRBV5-1
CASSDRGGSTNEKLFF
TGCGCCAGCTCGGACAGGGGGGGAAGCACTAATGAAAAACTGTTTTTT
>.|TRBJ1-2|.|TRBV7-2
CASSLSPQGGGYTF
TGTGCCAGCAGCTTATCCCCCCAGGGAGGGGGCTACACCTTC
>once|TRBJ1-2|TRBD1|TRBV19
CASSMRDRGSYGYTF
TGTGCCAGTAGTATGCGGGACAGGGGAAGCTATGGCTACACCTTC
>few|TRBJ1-3|.|TRBV7-9
CASSLDRTARGNTIYF
TGTGCCAGCAGCTTAGATCGGACAGCACGTGGAAACACCATATATTTT
>.|TRBJ2-1|TRBD2|TRBV23-1
CASSHIGEGLSYNEQFF
TGCGCCAGCAGTCATATTGGGGAGGGCCTCTCCTACAATGAGCAGTTCTTC
>.|TRBJ2-4|.|TRBV6-5
CASRPGTIAKNIQYF
TGTGCCAGCAGACCTGGGACAATAGCCAAAAACATTCAGTACTTC
>once|TRBJ2-2|.|TRBV28
CASSTPQGKNTGELFF
TGTGCCAGCAGTACTCCGCAGGGGAAAAACACCGGGGAGCTGTTTTTT
>.|TRBJ1-1|.|TRBV11-3
CASSLGGVNTEAFF
TGTGCCAGCAGCTTAGGAGGCGTGAACACTGAAGCTTTCTTT
>.|TRBJ1-3|TRBD1|TRBV7-9
CASSLDTGGLTSGNTIYF
TGTGCCAGCAGCTTGGATACAGGGGGCCTTACCTCTGGAAACACCATATATTTT
>.|TRBJ1-3|.|TRBV13
CASSQNPLGRGNTIYF
TGTGCCAGCAGCCAAAATCCCTTGGGGCGAGGAAACACCATATATTTT
>.|TRBJ2-7|TRBD1|TRBV5-4
CASSPQGLEQYF
TGTGCCAGCAGCCCACAGGGGTTAGAGCAGTACTTC
>.|TRBJ1-2|TRBD1|TRBV29-1
CSVVGITGVGGYTF
TGCAGCGTTGTAGGGATTACAGGGGTCGGTGGCTACACCTTC
>.|TRBJ1-2|TRBD1|TRBV19
CASSSTRQGRVYGYTF
TGTGCCAGTAGTAGTACCCGACAGGGACGAGTCTATGGCTACACCTTC
>.|TRBJ1-1|.|TRBV6-5
CASSPDRHTEAFF
TGTGCCAGCAGCCCCGACAGGCACACTGAAGCTTTCTTT